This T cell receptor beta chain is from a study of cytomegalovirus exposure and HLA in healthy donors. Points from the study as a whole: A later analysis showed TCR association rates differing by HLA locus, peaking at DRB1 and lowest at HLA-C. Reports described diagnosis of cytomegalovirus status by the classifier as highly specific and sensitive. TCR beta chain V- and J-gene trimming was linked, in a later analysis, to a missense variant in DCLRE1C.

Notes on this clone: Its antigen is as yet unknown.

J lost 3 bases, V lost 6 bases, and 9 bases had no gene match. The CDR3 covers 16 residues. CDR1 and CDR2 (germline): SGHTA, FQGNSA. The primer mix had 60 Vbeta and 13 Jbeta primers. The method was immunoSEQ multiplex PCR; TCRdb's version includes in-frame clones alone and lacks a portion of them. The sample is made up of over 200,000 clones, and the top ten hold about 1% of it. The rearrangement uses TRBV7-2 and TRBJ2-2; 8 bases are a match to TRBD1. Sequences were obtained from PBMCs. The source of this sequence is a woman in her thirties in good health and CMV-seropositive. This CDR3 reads CASRSQGALDTGELFF. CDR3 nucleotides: TGTGCCAGCAGATCCCAGGGGGCCCTAGACACCGGGGAGCTGTTTTTT. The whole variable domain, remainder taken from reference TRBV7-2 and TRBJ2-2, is GAGVSQSPSNKVTEKGKDVELRCDPISGHTALYWYRQSLGQGLEFLIYFQGNSAPDKSGLPSDRFSAERTGGSVSTLTIQRTQQEDSAVYLCASRSQGALDTGELFFGEGSRLTVL.